The clone carrying this T cell receptor (beta chain) was detected a few times. J was trimmed by 7 bases and V by 5 bases; bases with no gene match: 4. The CDR3 is 13 residues long. Germline lookup yields CDR1 SGHVS and CDR2 FNYEAQ. Time point in this sample: sample taken at primary tumor resection. Whole RNA came from tumor, nontumor lung or frozen PBMC and was sequenced without being sorted. The entry originates in a study of spatial heterogeneity in lung cancer. About the research overall: Raw-read counts averaged over ten per unique TCR and UMI combination.

Each TCR cDNA molecule carried a unique molecular identifier. TCRdb reanalysed the 5' RACE reads using MiXCR and keeps one entry per CDR3 protein. The sample has about 45,000 distinct CDR3 sequences; approximately 12% are singletons. This clonotype was sampled from a female donor with early-stage non-small cell lung cancer. The chain recombines TRBV7-6 with TRBJ2-2; TRBD1 aligns across 7 bases. This specimen consisted of PBMCs, obtained at surgery. The CDR3: CASSLRGFGELFF. CDR3 bases: TGTGCCAGCAGCCTCAGGGGGTTCGGGGAGCTGTTTTTT.